Given below is one T cell receptor (beta chain) in context. Which antigen it targets is not known. Per-base quality was not reported, and no clone a single base away is much larger than it. Library method: 5' RACE. The instrument given in TCRdb is Illumina HiSeq 2500. A second PCR of roughly 7 to 12 cycles was performed with a sample-barcoded 5' primer and a J-beta primer mix. Each TCR beta cDNA molecule received a unique molecular identifier from a template-switch 5' adaptor carrying 12 random nucleotides. Each sample yielded at least 3 million CDR3-containing paired-end reads. First-strand cDNA synthesis was performed from all RNA using the Mint cDNA synthesis kit, with priming by a TRBC-specific oligonucleotide. Following uracil-DNA glycosylase treatment, a first 18-cycle PCR with universal primers M1SS and BC2_uni_R was performed on all cDNA. The paper's processing steps were these. Each sample was normalized by randomly selecting 1 million high-quality reads, each carrying a distinct molecular identifier. Reads sharing molecular identifiers were discarded rather than binned into consensus sequences. MiTCR, set to a Q25 quality threshold and the strictest error-elimination algorithm, was used for CDR3 identification, clonotype clustering and error correction. A nonparametric unseen species model with Euler transformation was used to estimate lower-bound total TCR beta diversity. TCRdb reprocessed the public reads (quality trimming at Q25 with fastp, clone calling with MiXCR) and kept in-frame beta chains. Each entry is one CDR3 protein sequence, shown with its most common DNA and genes. TCRdb, not the authors, supplied the V and J calls. The sample includes about 1,800,000 distinct CDR3 sequences, with approximately 28% observed a single time. The ten largest clones capture 6.5% to 8.5% of the sample.

The sample originates from a study of blood T cells in healthy people across ages (dated by TCRdb to 2014 to 2015). Study-wide context: In model experiments, roughly one uniquely barcoded TCR beta cDNA molecule per two T cells was captured by template switching. The study measured age-related changes in TCR beta repertoire diversity using deep sequencing normalized with unique cDNA molecular identifiers. The donors were divided into four age groups: young (average around 17 years), middle-aged (around 41), aged (approximately 62) and long-lived (about 90). To avoid experimental bias, donors of different ages were randomly spread across the sequencing lanes. Using the same blood draw, the study looked at two additional independent replicas of 1 million unique cDNA reads for two donors, one aged 18 to 30 and the other aged 80 or older. Overall results and qualifications from the work: The long-lived group showed more naive CD4+ T cells, fewer expanded clones and increased TCR diversity than the aged group, suggesting age selection. Bulk unsorted PBMC profiling prevented conclusive comparison of naive and antigen-experienced compartments. Because the CMV infection status of the donors was unknown, age-related changes in expanded clonotypes may potentially have been confounded. Estimates of total diversity based on one million sequenced T cells were regarded as lower bounds and as underestimates. Observed TCR beta diversity per million T cells fell roughly linearly with age, and a significant reduction was already apparent by age about 36. Observed TCR beta diversity correlated strongly with the percentage of naive T cells measured by flow cytometry.

V is reduced by 0 bases and J by 1 base, leaving a spacing of 13 bases between them. CDR1 LGHNA and CDR2 YNFKEQ are derived from the germline V gene. The cysteine opens and the phenylalanine closes a CDR3 of 16 amino acids. The read is trimmed to its CDR3 DNA, 48 bases read in frame from base 1. The donors were 40 or so Caucasian individuals from Russia, aged roughly 6 to 90 years, who were systemically healthy. Each donor gave ten milliliters of peripheral blood, drawn into EDTA-treated Vacutainer tubes. Ficoll-Paque density-gradient centrifugation was used to isolate PBMCs, with at least 6.5 million per sample. Total RNA, at least 5 micrograms per sample, was extracted from PBMCs with Trizol reagent. For every donor, flow cytometry on a PBMC aliquot measured the percentage of naive CD45RAhigh/CD27high T cells.

Sample: blood. The sequence is built from TRBV4-2 and TRBJ2-7; possibly the D gene is TRBD1, per 5 matching bases. This clonotype was obtained from a woman aged 25 to 39 in good health. In nucleotides, the sequence is TGTGCCAGCAGCCAAGAGGGGCTCTTGCTATCCTACGAGCAGTACTTC. Its product reads: CASSQEGLLLSYEQYF.